The T cell receptor beta chain under discussion was sequenced for a study of identical twins. The V gene end was trimmed by 3 bases and the J gene end by 2 bases; junction bases not matched to a gene: 9. The CDR3 runs 17 residues. Germline V lookup: CDR1 SEHNR, CDR2 FQNEAQ (reference sequence). Healthy Caucasians alone served as donors. The table lists this clonotype with a few counts. From the 5' RACE reads, TCRdb called clonotypes with MiXCR, one entry per CDR3 protein. The sample lists roughly 1.6 million distinct CDR3 sequences; around a third were seen once. The clonotype was recovered from a newborn girl in good health. The genes are TRBV7-9 and TRBJ2-3, with 9 bases identical to TRBD2. The specimen was cord blood. CDR3 residues: CASSFRFAGGNTDTQYF. The CDR3 region has the DNA TGTGCCAGCAGCTTCAGGTTCGCGGGGGGGAACACAGATACGCAGTATTTT. Drawing the rest from reference TRBV7-9 and TRBJ2-3, the complete variable domain is DTGVSQNPRHKITKRGQNVTFRCDPISEHNRLYWYRQTLGQGPEFLTYFQNEAQLEKSRLLSDRFSAERPKGSFSTLEIQRTEQGDSAMYLCASSFRFAGGNTDTQYFGPGTRLTVL.